What follows are 20 T cell receptor beta chains derived from one specimen sequenced in a study of T cell responses to AZD1222 COVID-19 vaccine. Only in-frame clones appear in the TCRdb table, and some are missing; sequencing was by immunoSEQ multiplex PCR. The sample shows roughly 120,000 clones, about 91% of them seen only once. This material consisted of peripheral blood, taken on day 0 of AZD1222 vaccination. The source is an adult in good health.

The rearrangement links TRBV11-3 to TRBJ2-1; weak D call: TRBD1 (6 bases). This CDR3 region has 20 residues. Germline V CDR1 and CDR2: SGHNT, YENEEA. Trimming took off 0 bases at V and 0 bases at J, with 21 bases between the two ends. CDR3 loop: CASSLDQGGSVAGSYNEQFF. CDR3 coding DNA: TGTGCCAGCAGCTTAGATCAAGGGGGTTCGGTGGCTGGCTCCTACAATGAGCAGTTCTTC.

CDR3 amino acids: CASSLDRVSTEAFF. The CDR3 DNA follows: TGTGCCAGCAGCTTGGACAGGGTGAGCACTGAAGCTTTCTTT. The chain combines TRBV7-8 with TRBJ1-1, with 8 bases fitting TRBD1. This CDR3 comprises 14 residues. Germline V gives CDR1 SGHVS, CDR2 FQNEAQ. V dropped 3 bases and J dropped 4; count of bases not matched to a gene: 4. Using reference TRBV7-8 and TRBJ1-1 for the parts outside the CDR3, the full variable domain is GAGVSQSPRYKVAKRGQDVALRCDPISGHVSLFWYQQALGQGPEFLTYFQNEAQLDKSGLPSDRFFAERPEGSVSTLKIQRTQQEDSAVYLCASSLDRVSTEAFFGQGTRLTVV.

The chain has TRBV5-8 and TRBJ1-5; 7 bases are shared with TRBD1. The germline gives CDR1 SGHTS, CDR2 YDEGEE. V trimming: 0 bases; J trimming: 2 bases; junction bases outside the gene matches: 2. The length of the CDR3 is 15 residues. CDR3 in DNA: TGTGCCAGCAGCTTGGGACAGGGTGGCAATCAGCCCCAGCATTTT. Protein sequence: CASSLGQGGNQPQHF.

This clone has just a few counts. V gene TRBV30 combines with J gene TRBJ2-3, with no clear D. V was shortened by 2 bases and J by 2 bases, with 8 bases between the two germline ends. The CDR3 totals 13 residues. From germline, CDR1 is GTSNPN and CDR2 SVGIG (reference sequence). CDR3: CAWSSWTTDTQYF. CDR3 DNA: TGTGCCTGGAGTTCATGGACCACAGATACGCAGTATTTT. Looking up the rest from reference TRBV30 and TRBJ2-3 gives the full variable domain: SQTIHQWPATLVQPVGSPLSLECTVEGTSNPNLYWYRQAAGRGLQLLFYSVGIGQISSEVPQNLSASRPQDRQFILSSKKLLLSDSGFYLCAWSSWTTDTQYFGPGTRLTVL.

The chain is built from TRBV12-3 or TRBV12-4 and TRBJ1-1, with no clear D. CDR3 length: 11 residues. The germline V and J ends were trimmed by 4 bases and 11 bases, with 11 bases remaining between them. CDR3 in DNA: TGTGCCAGCAGTTCAGGTCGCGGGGCTTTCTTT. Protein: CASSSGRGAFF.

The CDR3 reads CASSLGHSSGANVLTF. DNA for the CDR3: TGTGCCAGCAGCTTAGGACACTCCTCTGGGGCCAACGTCCTGACTTTC. This chain uses TRBV13 with TRBJ2-6, with D unresolved. CDR1 is PRHDT, CDR2 FYEKMQ, per germline (reference sequence). Trimming removed 0 bases at V and 0 bases at J, with 6 bases between. The CDR3 spans 16 residues.

This clone came up a few times. The chain couples TRBV2 to TRBJ2-2; 12 positions agree with TRBD2. The trim removed 8 bases at V and 7 bases at J, leaving 5 bases unmatched. Germline CDR1 is SNHLY and CDR2 is FYNNEI. The CDR3 spans 14 residues. CDR3 sequence: CASRLAGAVGELFF. Written as DNA, the CDR3 is TGTGCCAGCCGACTAGCGGGAGCAGTCGGGGAGCTGTTTTTT.

V gene TRBV27 combines with J gene TRBJ1-2; TRBD1 is a possible D gene (5 bases). Trimming left V 1 base short and J 2 bases short, with 8 bases between. CDR1 MNHEY and CDR2 SMNVEV come from the germline V gene (reference sequence). CDR3 length equals 14 residues. The CDR3 nucleotides are TGTGCCAGCAGTTTATGGTCAGGGAACTATGGCTACACCTTC. Translating it yields CASSLWSGNYGYTF.

This clone has only a few counts. CDR3 sequence reads: CASSAPASGRAYEQYF. DNA of the CDR3: TGTGCCAGCAGCGCCCCTGCTAGCGGGAGGGCCTACGAGCAGTACTTC. This chain uses TRBV9 with TRBJ2-7, with TRBD2 matching over 12 bases. The V gene's germline CDR1 is SGDLS and CDR2 YYNGEE. V lost 3 bases, J lost 2 bases, and 6 bases stayed unmatched. The CDR3 runs 16 residues.

The chain uses TRBV11-2 and TRBJ1-1, with D tentatively TRBD1 (6 bases). The CDR3 runs to 13 residues. CDR1 and CDR2 from the germline V gene are SGHAT and FQNNGV. V lost 3 bases to trimming and J lost 4 bases, with 9 bases between them. The CDR3 DNA sequence: TGTGCCAGCAGCTTTCAGGGGAGCACTGAAGCTTTCTTT. Its translation: CASSFQGSTEAFF.

V usage is TRBV28 and J usage is TRBJ1-1, with 9 bases fitting TRBD1. The V gene end was trimmed by 6 bases and the J gene end by 4 bases; junction bases not matched to a gene: 9. Germline values: CDR1 MDHEN, CDR2 SYDVKM. This CDR3 region has 15 residues. This CDR3 reads CASRDTGGAGTEAFF. The CDR3, as DNA: TGTGCCAGCAGGGATACAGGGGGCGCGGGCACTGAAGCTTTCTTT.

This clone is a singleton in its sample. This chain uses TRBV6-5 with TRBJ1-1; 7 bases are shared with TRBD1. J gave up 3 bases and V 4 bases, and 11 bases lay outside the gene matches. Germline lookup yields CDR1 MNHEY and CDR2 SVGAGI. The CDR3 spans 16 residues. The CDR3 DNA reads TGTGCCAGCAGTTCCCGGGACAGCGCGGTTCACACTGAAGCTTTCTTT. It yields the protein CASSSRDSAVHTEAFF.

The chain uses TRBV5-6 and TRBJ1-1, with a tentative D call TRBD1 (6 bases). V shed 5 bases and J shed 7 bases, with 9 bases lying between them. The CDR3 runs 11 residues. The germline gives CDR1 SGHDT, CDR2 YYEEEE. In DNA form, the CDR3 reads TGTGCCAGCAGTAGGACAGTTGAAGCTTTCTTT. This translates into CASSRTVEAFF. Filled out from reference TRBV5-6 and TRBJ1-1, the complete variable domain reads DAGVTQSPTHLIKTRGQQVTLRCSPKSGHDTVSWYQQALGQGPQFIFQYYEEEERQRGNFPDRFSGHQFPNYSSELNVNALLLGDSALYLCASSRTVEAFFGQGTRLTVV.

J is TRBJ2-7 and V is TRBV7-8; 7 bases fit TRBD1. The CDR3 length is 17 residues. V was pared by 1 base and J by 3 bases, with 12 bases of the junction left unmatched. CDR1 and CDR2 from the germline V gene are SGHVS and FQNEAQ. The CDR3 sequence: CASSLEVGRQGVYEQYF. The DNA of the CDR3 is TGTGCCAGCAGCTTAGAGGTCGGACGGCAGGGGGTCTACGAGCAGTACTTC.

The chain uses TRBV10-1 and TRBJ2-2, with 8 bases fitting TRBD1. This CDR3 has 15 residues. Per the germline V gene, CDR1 is WNHNN and CDR2 is SYGVQD (reference sequence). J was trimmed by 3 bases and V by 11 bases; bases with no gene match: 11. CDR3 region: CASQDRDWDTGELFF. The CDR3, as DNA: TGCGCCTCACAGGACAGGGACTGGGACACCGGGGAGCTGTTTTTT.

This chain uses TRBV10-3 with TRBJ1-6; D unresolved. CDR1 is ENHRY and CDR2 is SYGVKD in the germline V gene. V dropped 3 bases and J dropped 5 bases, with 5 bases sitting between them. The CDR3 has 13 residues. Here the CDR3 DNA reads TGTGCCATCAGTGACAGTAATAATTCACCCCTCCACTTT. As protein: CAISDSNNSPLHF.

This clone was recorded a few times. The V and J genes are TRBV7-2 and TRBJ2-5; 10 bases align to TRBD2. The V segment lost 4 bases and the J segment 5 bases; nucleotides outside the gene matches: 7. There are 15 residues in the CDR3. CDR1 is SGHTA and CDR2 is FQGNSA in the germline V gene. CDR3 in amino acids: CASSSDSGRLETQYF. For the CDR3, the DNA is TGTGCCAGCAGCTCAGATAGCGGGAGGCTCGAGACCCAGTACTTC. Full variable domain (outside the CDR3, taken from reference TRBV7-2 and TRBJ2-5): GAGVSQSPSNKVTEKGKDVELRCDPISGHTALYWYRQSLGQGLEFLIYFQGNSAPDKSGLPSDRFSAERTGGSVSTLTIQRTQQEDSAVYLCASSSDSGRLETQYFGPGTRLLVL.

The chain joins TRBV19 to TRBJ1-2; the D is unclear. Germline assignment: CDR1 LNHDA and CDR2 SQIVND (reference sequence). V lost 11 bases, J lost 4 bases, and 17 bases lay in between. This CDR3 region has 13 residues. The CDR3 nucleotides read TGTGCCTCACTGGGAGTTCTAGGCTATGGCTACACCTTC. As protein: CASLGVLGYGYTF.

This chain joins TRBV13 and TRBJ1-2, with 9 positions matching TRBD1. V lost 2 bases and J lost 5; bases outside the gene matches: 3. Per the germline V gene, CDR1 is PRHDT and CDR2 is FYEKMQ (reference sequence). The CDR3 spans 14 residues. The CDR3 coding sequence is TGTGCCAGCAGCTTACGGGACAGGGATTATGGCTACACCTTC. Translated, it gives CASSLRDRDYGYTF.

The chain uses TRBV7-2 and TRBJ1-5; the match to TRBD1 covers 7 bases. Germline-derived CDR1 and CDR2 are SGHTA and FQGNSA. The V and J ends lost 3 bases and 3 bases, in that order; junction bases with no gene match: 8. This CDR3 spans 16 amino acids. Here the CDR3 reads CASSFRGAGANQPQHF. The CDR3 DNA is TGTGCCAGCAGCTTCAGGGGGGCAGGGGCCAATCAGCCCCAGCATTTT.